This TCR beta chain is drawn from a study of blood T cell repertoires in COVID-19. Study-level information: From the United States, Italy and Spain came samples of acute and convalescent COVID-19. T cells, B-cell-depleted T cells, or PBMCs provided the cDNA or gDNA that served as material.

Original handling: Reference gene primers were amplified, and this amplification served to estimate nucleated cell counts. Measured with immunoSEQ multiplex PCR; TCRdb has only the in-frame clones, and not every one. The V and J calls and clone size are taken from that table; D and trimming were inferred from the DNA. This repertoire shows some 97,000 clones, just under 95% found once; its top ten account for around 6%. This CDR3 is built from 17 residues. The germline V and J ends were trimmed by 5 bases and 3 bases, with 20 bases remaining between them. The table lists this clone with a count of one.

V gene TRBV6-7 combines with J gene TRBJ1-5; maybe TRBD1 (6 bases). TRBV6-7 carries the ORF label, with uncertain function. The specimen sequenced was peripheral blood. The receptor was isolated from an older man with acute or convalescent COVID-19. CDR3: CASSGPTGTLDNQPQHF. CDR3 nucleotides: TGTGCCAGCAGTGGACCGACAGGAACTTTAGACAATCAGCCCCAGCATTTT.